This record concerns one T cell receptor (beta chain) sequence. No antigen is known for it. No base quality values were provided; no much bigger clone lies one nucleotide off. The time point label on this specimen signifies: cells obtained before transplantation from donor or recipient. CD3+CD4+ and CD3+CD8+ populations were FACS-sorted from unstimulated pre-transplant donor and recipient cells taken from spleen or lymph nodes. This entry comes from a study of graft-versus-host responses after intestinal transplantation (dated by TCRdb to the early 2020s). A note on the overall study: The transplants that recipients got were multivisceral, liver-intestinal, or isolated intestinal. Every recipient was given anti-thymocyte globulin induction, followed by around three years of maintenance tacrolimus and steroids. After intestinal transplantation, graft-versus-host and host-versus-graft alloreactive T cell clones in the graft, circulation and bone marrow were tracked using bulk TCR-beta CDR3 sequencing. To identify alloreactive clones, pre-transplant mixed lymphocyte reaction products were sequenced and then compared with unstimulated pre-transplant donor and recipient T cells. A cohort of around 25 intestinal transplant recipients, including one retransplant, was enrolled, and 3 patients lacking pretransplant specimens were excluded. Donor T cell macrochimerism was defined as a peak of at least 4% donor T cells among recipient peripheral blood mononuclear cells. Instead of going to the commercial service, samples from a few later patients were sequenced in-house on an Illumina MiSeq and processed with MiXCR. Summary of the overall study and its limitations: Patients with donor T cell macrochimerism had high GvH to HvG T cell clonal ratios in their allografts. The conclusions were limited by the relatively low number and heterogeneity of the intestinal transplant patients. GvH clones turned up in recipient bone marrow, with some appearing earlier in ileal mucosa or blood, a pattern consistent with an intestinal mucosal origin. Early after transplant, peak levels of circulating GvH clones were associated with declines in HvG clones.

Library preparation employed the immunoSEQ multiplex PCR assay. For most patients, genomic DNA was isolated with the Qiagen DNeasy Blood and Tissue Kit and sent frozen to Adaptive Biotechnologies for TCR sequencing. For most patients, high-throughput TCR-beta CDR3 sequencing of genomic DNA was performed by Adaptive Biotechnologies. The paper's processing steps were these. Adaptive's ImmunoSEQ software supplied the TCR sequencing data for around 19 patients, while MiXCR and VDJtools were used to process three other patients. To correct CD4 versus CD8 sorting errors, any sequence found in both subsets at a frequency ratio below 5:1 was removed. CDR3 nucleotide sequences shared between donor and recipient were removed because their origin could not be assigned. To count as alloreactive, a clone needed at least 2-fold expansion over unstimulated cells and a minimum CFSE-low frequency of 0.002% (template counts) or 0.001% (read counts). Clones detected in sequenced pre-transplant spleen, lymph node, or MLR CFSE-low populations of the donor or recipient were defined as mappable. Cumulative frequency of alloreactive clones was calculated as a percentage of all sequences weighted by copy number. What TCRdb holds here is the immuneACCESS table cut down to in-frame rearrangements. Part of the clones is not present; checked against another copy, under half of the missing clones reflect an unresolved V gene, and the others are unexplained. V and J calls plus clone size are reproduced from that table; the DNA served to infer D and trimming. Within this sample are more than 65,000 clones, with 84% of them counted one time only. 0.35% to 0.5% of the sample is in the top ten clones.

At the junction V is shortened by 0 bases and J by 4 bases, with 9 bases in between. Including the terminal cysteine and phenylalanine, the CDR3 comprises 14 residues. Only CDR3 DNA remains: 42 bases, in frame from the first base. CDR1 and CDR2 were assigned from the germline V gene as ENHRY and SYGVKD. Here the chain combines TRBV10-3 and TRBJ1-2; a tentative D call is TRBD1 (5 bases match). The sequencing here drew on unstimulated CD4+ T cells sorted from spleen or lymph node cells, taken before transplant. The source is a human donor who was the organ donor for an intestinal transplant. In nucleotides, the sequence is TGTGCCATCAGTGAGTCGACAGTTATCTATGGCTACACCTTC. It specifies CAISESTVIYGYTF.